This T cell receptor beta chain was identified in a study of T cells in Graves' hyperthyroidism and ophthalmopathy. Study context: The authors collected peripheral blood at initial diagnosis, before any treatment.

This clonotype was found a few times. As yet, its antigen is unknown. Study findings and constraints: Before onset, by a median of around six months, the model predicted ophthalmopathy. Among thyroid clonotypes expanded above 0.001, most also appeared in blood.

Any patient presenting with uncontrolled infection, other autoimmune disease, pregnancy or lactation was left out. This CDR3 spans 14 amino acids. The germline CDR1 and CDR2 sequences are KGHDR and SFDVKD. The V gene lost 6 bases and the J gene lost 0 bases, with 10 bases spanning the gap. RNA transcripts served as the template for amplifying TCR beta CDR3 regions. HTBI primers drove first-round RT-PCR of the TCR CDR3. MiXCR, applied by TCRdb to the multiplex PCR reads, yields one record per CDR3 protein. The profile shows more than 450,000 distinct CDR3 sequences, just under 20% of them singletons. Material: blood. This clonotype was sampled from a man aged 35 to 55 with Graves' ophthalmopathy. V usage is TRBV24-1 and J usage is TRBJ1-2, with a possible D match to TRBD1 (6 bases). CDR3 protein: CATSSRGTNYGYTF. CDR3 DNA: TGTGCCACCAGTTCGAGGGGGACTAACTATGGCTACACCTTC.